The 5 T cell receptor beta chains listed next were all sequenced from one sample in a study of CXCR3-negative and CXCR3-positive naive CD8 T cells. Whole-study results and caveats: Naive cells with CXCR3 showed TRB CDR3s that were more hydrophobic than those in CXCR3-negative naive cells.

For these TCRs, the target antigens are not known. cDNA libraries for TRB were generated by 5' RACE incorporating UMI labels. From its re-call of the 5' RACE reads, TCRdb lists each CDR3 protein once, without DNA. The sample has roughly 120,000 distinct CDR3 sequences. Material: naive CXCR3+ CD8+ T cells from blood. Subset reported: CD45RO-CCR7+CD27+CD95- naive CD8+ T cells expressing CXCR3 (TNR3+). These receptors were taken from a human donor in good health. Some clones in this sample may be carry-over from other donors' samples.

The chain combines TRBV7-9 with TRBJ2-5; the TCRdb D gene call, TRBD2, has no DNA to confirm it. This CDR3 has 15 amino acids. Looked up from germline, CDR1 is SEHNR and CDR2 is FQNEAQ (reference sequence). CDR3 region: CASSSLGVGTETQYF.

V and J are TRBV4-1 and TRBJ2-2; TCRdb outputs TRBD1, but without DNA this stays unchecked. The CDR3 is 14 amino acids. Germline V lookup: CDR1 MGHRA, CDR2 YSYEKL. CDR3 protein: CASSQGALGQALFF.

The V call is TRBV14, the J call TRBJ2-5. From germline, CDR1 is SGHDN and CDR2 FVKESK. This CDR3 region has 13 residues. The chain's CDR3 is CASSHEYQETQYF.

The CDR3 loop is CASSRGAGAGVDTQYF. The gene calls are TRBV11-2 and TRBJ2-3; TCRdb indicates TRBD1, and absent DNA this call remains unverified. The CDR3 consists of 16 residues. Germline V gene sequence: CDR1 SGHAT, CDR2 FQNNGV.

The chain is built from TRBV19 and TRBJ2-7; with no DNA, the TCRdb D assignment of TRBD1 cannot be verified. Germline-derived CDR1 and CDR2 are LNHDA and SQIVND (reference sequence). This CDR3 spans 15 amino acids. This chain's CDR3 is CASSPGAGWSYEQYF. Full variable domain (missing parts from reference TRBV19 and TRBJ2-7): DGGITQSPKYLFRKEGQNVTLSCEQNLNHDAMYWYRQDPGQGLRLIYYSQIVNDFQKGDIAEGYSVSREKKESFPLTVTSAQKNPTAFYLCASSPGAGWSYEQYFGPGTRLTVT.